The T cell receptor (beta chain) under discussion was sequenced for a study of human T cells and chemical hapten exposure. The overall study: Donors were sensitized with 2% DPC on the upper inner arm. Regarding the study as a whole: There was alopecia in the donors, so their immune response may differ from that of healthy people.

In the original processing: Samples contained a median of roughly 96,000 TCRs, with a range of 23,224 to 690,600. TCRdb analysed the RACE reads with MiXCR anew, one entry per CDR3 protein. The V and J calls shown here were made by TCRdb, not taken from the authors' results. The sample includes 300,000 to 400,000 distinct CDR3 sequences, more than 4.5% of them seen just once. Remarks on this clonotype: Its target is unknown.

Specified time point: pre-sensitization, week 0. Treatment meaning: therapeutic diphenylcyclopropenone sensitization with weekly scalp DPC. Sample donors consisted of patients with alopecia, aged 18 to 70 years, who were suitable for DPC. This specimen consisted of whole blood, obtained in connection with sensitization to the hapten diphenylcyclopropenone (DPC). The TCR sequence derives from a woman aged 45-65 years with alopecia areata. Some clones in this sample may be carry-over from other donors' samples.

The CDR3 DNA reads as TGTGCCAGCACTAAACTCGGCGACAGTTATAATTCACCCCTCCACTTT. As protein: CASTKLGDSYNSPLHF. The rearrangement joins TRBV12-3 or TRBV12-4 to TRBJ1-6; D perhaps matches TRBD1 (5 bases). The CDR3 contains 16 residues. The V gene lost 7 bases and the J gene lost 4 bases, with 17 bases spanning the gap.